The rows below give T cell receptor beta chains drawn from one sample of a study of shared clonotypes between healthy human individuals. Sequencing used immunoSEQ multiplex PCR; TCRdb keeps in-frame clones, though not all of them. The sample records 2 million to 3 million clones, just over 90% being singletons. The sequenced sample was naive CD4+ T cells sorted from blood. The receptors shown here come from a man aged 18 to 29 in good health. The conserved cysteine and the conserved F or W are not part of the CDR3 here. The D gene is left open where the match is weak. Clone sizes are given selectively: once, few, many, or a class where the clone is expanded.

- TRBV15 - ATSREILALHGETQY
TRBD2 TRBV25-1 - ASGTSGSYEQY
- TRBV7-2 - ASSELSLAKNIQY
- TRBV6-5 - ASKLRQGGEKLF
- TRBV12-5 once ASGLTAGKGETQY
- TRBV7-9 - ASSPDRPSGNTIY
- TRBV2 - ASIEQGSEQY
- TRBV6-5 - ASSRYYGKNTEAF
TRBD1 TRBV7-6 - ASSLGTGVSYNEQF
- TRBV18 few ASSGSSYEQY
TRBD2 TRBV5-6 - ASSWTIAGEDTQY
TRBD1 TRBV5-6 - ASSLWDRNTGELF
- TRBV2 - ASTLRQGGETQY
TRBD1 TRBV9 - ASSALPGQGVGTNEKLF